The clone carrying this T cell receptor beta chain was recorded many times. These data are taken from a study of regulatory T cells in long-lasting Graves disease. CDR3 regions were amplified by Arm-PCR using iRepertoire HTBI primers to build TCR beta libraries. In the source study's methods: Across the samples, identification revealed around 65 TRBV and more than 11 TRBJ segments. TCRdb passed the multiplex PCR reads through MiXCR, listing each CDR3 protein once. None of the V and J calls come from the authors' own analysis; TCRdb made them. The profile shows 400,000 to 500,000 distinct CDR3 sequences, roughly 15% of them singletons. Germline assignment: CDR1 MNHEY and CDR2 SVGEGT. This CDR3 has 17 residues. V was trimmed by 0 bases and J by 0 bases, leaving 15 bases between them. Specified time point: newly diagnosed GD, antithyroid drugs for less than 3 months. Generation of the TCR library employed RNA extracted from PBMCs.

Separately, the same data were catalogued under a study of T cells in Graves' hyperthyroidism and ophthalmopathy.

This sequence joins TRBV6-2 or TRBV6-3 and TRBJ2-7; D is perhaps TRBD2 (5 bases). Sample: peripheral blood mononuclear cells (PBMCs), taken at new diagnosis, from a patient treated with antithyroid drugs. The TCR was taken from a woman in her fifties or sixties with Graves disease. CDR3 DNA sequence: TGTGCCAGCAGTTACTCGATAGGTTTTAGCGACTCCTACGAGCAGTACTTC. Protein: CASSYSIGFSDSYEQYF.